This TCR beta chain was recovered during a study of blood T cell repertoires in COVID-19 (dated by TCRdb to 2018 to 2021). Regarding the research as a whole: The collaborator samples originated in the United States, Italy and Spain and spanned the acute and convalescent phases of COVID-19. The prospective study material was composed of cDNA or gDNA derived from T cells, B-cell-depleted T cells, or PBMCs. The dataset comprised deeply sampled blood TCRbeta repertoires from subjects exposed to, actively infected with, or recovered from COVID-19. A freely available public database, intended as a resource for researchers studying the immune response to SARS-CoV-2, is where the repertoires were released. The samples were drawn from two sources: the first 160 participants of the ongoing ImmuneRACE study, and some 1,300 subjects contributed by 6 global collaborators. Nearly every sample came with metadata listing a de-identified subject ID, COVID-19 status, age in years and sex. Where HLA class I and class II types were available, the types were taken from metadata supplied by the sample provider, not from assay-based typing. General study outcomes and caveats: Clinical and demographic metadata were provided uncurated, with the amount varying by source and participant.

The immunoSEQ Assay, a bias-controlled multiplex PCR, was used to amplify TCRbeta CDR3 regions from genomic DNA. Under the source paper's analysis protocol: Within the assay, amplification of reference gene primers was used to estimate how many nucleated cells each sample contained. To quantify the absolute abundance of each unique TCRbeta CDR3 rearrangement, sequence reads were collapsed and filtered. For each sample, productive Simpson clonality was calculated by taking the square root of Simpson's diversity index across productive rearrangements. Not all clones reach the TCRdb copy of this immuneACCESS table, which keeps in-frame sequences only. Checked studies attribute under half of the gap to unresolved V genes and leave the rest unexplained. Clonal size and the V and J genes are those of that table, whereas D and trimming came from the DNA. For this sample the table gives around 16,000 clones, of which around nine tenths were detected only once. Around 48% of the sample is held by the ten biggest clonotypes.

Collaborating institutions collected whole blood in K2EDTA tubes following their own protocols. For TCRbeta analysis, collaborators shipped samples as frozen whole blood, isolated PBMCs, or DNA extracted from either of those sample types. V and J lose 5 bases and 4 bases, and a span of 8 bases separates them. Including the terminal cysteine and phenylalanine, the CDR3 comprises 12 residues. Only CDR3 DNA is held: 36 bases, read in frame from base 1. Based on the germline V gene, the CDR1 and CDR2 sequences are SGHVS and FQNEAQ. With respect to this clone: This receptor's antigen is unknown. No much larger clone is present one base from it, and per-base qualities are unavailable.

This receptor chain uses TRBV7-8 and TRBJ1-2, with no confident D gene call. The specimen was peripheral blood. The TCR sequence derives from a human donor in a cohort sampled during active COVID-19. The CDR3 reads CASSPGLYGYTF. Here is the DNA: TGTGCCAGCAGCCCCGGACTCTATGGCTACACCTTC.